This is a list of T cell receptor beta chains from one sample in a study of blood T cell repertoires in COVID-19. The data were produced by immunoSEQ multiplex PCR, yet TCRdb's version contains in-frame clones alone and is incomplete. The sample holds about 260,000 clones, roughly 85% seen once. The sequenced material came from peripheral blood. The receptors were gathered from a man aged 55 to 69 who had recovered from COVID-19. Each CDR3 is given with its conserved first and last residue. The order of the fields is clone size, V gene, D gene, J gene, CDR3 protein, CDR3 DNA. The D gene is left open where the match is weak. Part of the rows lack a size; the others show once, few, many or a class for expanded clones.

size: .
V: TRBV6-6
D: .
J: TRBJ1-5
CDR3: CASSPRQGGWDNQPQHF
DNA: TGTGCCAGCAGTCCCCGGCAGGGTGGTTGGGACAATCAGCCCCAGCATTTT

size: .
V: TRBV7-3
D: TRBD2
J: TRBJ2-6
CDR3: CASSNPGREGVLTF
DNA: TGTGCCAGCAGCAACCCGGGACGGGAGGGCGTCCTGACTTTC

size: .
V: TRBV28
D: TRBD1
J: TRBJ1-6
CDR3: CASTQGQNVPPLHF
DNA: TGTGCCAGCACCCAGGGACAGAATGTTCCACCCCTCCACTTT

size: .
V: TRBV24-1
D: .
J: TRBJ2-2
CDR3: CATSDLSIPGELFF
DNA: TGTGCCACCAGTGATTTAAGCATTCCCGGGGAGCTGTTTTTT

size: .
V: TRBV29-1
D: .
J: TRBJ2-2
CDR3: CSASGTGELFF
DNA: TGCAGCGCCTCAGGTACCGGGGAGCTGTTTTTT

size: .
V: TRBV5-1
D: TRBD2
J: TRBJ2-1
CDR3: CASSLAGTTNEQFF
DNA: TGCGCCAGCAGCTTGGCCGGGACTACAAATGAGCAGTTCTTC

size: .
V: TRBV4-2
D: TRBD2
J: TRBJ2-7
CDR3: CASSQPPGLAGNYEQYF
DNA: TGTGCCAGCAGCCAACCCCCAGGACTAGCGGGGAACTACGAGCAGTACTTC

size: .
V: TRBV24-1
D: TRBD1
J: TRBJ2-3
CDR3: CATSDPLGTGTDTQYF
DNA: TGTGCCACCAGTGATCCCCTGGGGACAGGCACAGATACGCAGTATTTT

size: once
V: TRBV7-9
D: TRBD2
J: TRBJ2-7
CDR3: CASSLMGSGIYEQYF
DNA: TGTGCCAGCAGCTTAATGGGGAGCGGGATCTACGAGCAGTACTTC

size: .
V: TRBV28
D: TRBD1
J: TRBJ2-2
CDR3: CASSITDRVTGELFF
DNA: TGTGCCAGCAGCATAACAGACAGGGTCACCGGGGAGCTGTTTTTT

size: .
V: TRBV5-1
D: .
J: TRBJ1-2
CDR3: CASSGEGAGFSGYTF
DNA: TGCGCCAGCAGCGGGGAGGGCGCAGGGTTTTCGGGCTACACCTTC

size: once
V: TRBV19
D: TRBD1
J: TRBJ1-5
CDR3: CASRDRPYSNQPQHF
DNA: TGTGCCAGTAGGGACAGGCCATATAGCAATCAGCCCCAGCATTTT

size: .
V: TRBV3-1/TRBV3-2
D: .
J: TRBJ1-1
CDR3: CASSQGGRNTEAFF
DNA: TGTGCCAGCAGCCAAGGAGGCCGGAACACTGAAGCTTTCTTT

size: .
V: TRBV7-2
D: .
J: TRBJ2-3
CDR3: CASSSRQLSTDTQYF
DNA: TGTGCCAGCAGTTCGAGACAGCTAAGCACAGATACGCAGTATTTT

size: .
V: TRBV5-1
D: TRBD2
J: TRBJ2-5
CDR3: CASSRKTSGGVETQYF
DNA: TGCGCCAGCAGCCGAAAGACTAGCGGGGGGGTTGAGACCCAGTACTTC

size: .
V: TRBV5-1
D: TRBD1
J: TRBJ1-4
CDR3: CASSPSVVWTGGGNEKLFF
DNA: TGCGCCAGCAGCCCAAGTGTCGTTTGGACAGGGGGCGGTAATGAAAAACTGTTTTTT

size: .
V: TRBV5-1
D: TRBD2
J: TRBJ2-3
CDR3: CASSLGPSGSGGDTQYF
DNA: TGCGCCAGCAGCTTGGGGCCGAGTGGGAGCGGGGGAGATACGCAGTATTTT

size: .
V: TRBV7-2
D: .
J: TRBJ2-2
CDR3: CASSLTSNTGELFF
DNA: TGTGCCAGCAGCTTAACTAGCAACACCGGGGAGCTGTTTTTT

size: once
V: TRBV5-8
D: .
J: TRBJ1-5
CDR3: CASSLFRGSRQPQHF
DNA: TGTGCCAGCAGCTTGTTCCGGGGGAGCAGGCAGCCCCAGCATTTT

size: once
V: TRBV6-5
D: .
J: TRBJ2-7
CDR3: CASSLDSPREQYF
DNA: TGTGCCAGCAGTTTGGACAGTCCCCGCGAGCAGTACTTC

size: .
V: TRBV5-4
D: TRBD1
J: TRBJ2-5
CDR3: CASSLGQGDFKETQYF
DNA: TGTGCCAGCAGCCTTGGACAGGGGGATTTCAAAGAGACCCAGTACTTC

size: .
V: TRBV10-2
D: TRBD2
J: TRBJ2-1
CDR3: CASSAVGGENEQFF
DNA: TGCGCCAGCAGTGCGGTGGGGGGGGAGAATGAGCAGTTCTTC

size: few
V: TRBV10-3
D: .
J: TRBJ1-1
CDR3: CAISDRQAEAFF
DNA: TGTGCCATCAGTGACAGACAAGCTGAAGCTTTCTTT

size: .
V: TRBV28
D: TRBD2
J: TRBJ2-3
CDR3: CASSSERGVDTQYF
DNA: TGTGCCAGCAGTTCGGAGCGGGGGGTGGATACGCAGTATTTT

size: .
V: TRBV4-1
D: .
J: TRBJ2-3
CDR3: CASSRGLTTDTQYF
DNA: TGCGCCAGCAGTCGAGGACTAACGACAGATACGCAGTATTTT

size: .
V: TRBV5-1
D: TRBD2
J: TRBJ2-3
CDR3: CASSFGLASTDTQYF
DNA: TGCGCCAGCAGCTTCGGACTAGCGTCCACAGATACGCAGTATTTT

size: .
V: TRBV6-5
D: TRBD1
J: TRBJ1-1
CDR3: CASSKRHRGLEAFF
DNA: TGTGCCAGCAGTAAACGTCACAGGGGGCTGGAAGCTTTCTTT